These T cell receptor beta chains were read from a single sample in a study of T-cell reconstitution after alpha-beta-depleted transplantation in children. TCRdb analysed the PCR reads with MiXCR anew, one entry per CDR3 protein. The repertoire holds approximately 1,000,000 distinct CDR3 sequences, with around 30% as singletons. Sequencing used PBMCs, mostly from graft donor cells, obtained 360 days after TCRalphabeta/CD19-depleted stem cell transplant. The receptors here all came from a boy less than two years old who had a stem cell transplant for SCID, so the T cells may come from the graft donor. Both conserved end residues are part of each CDR3. The order of the fields is V gene, clone size, D gene, J gene, CDR3 protein, CDR3 DNA. A D gene is named only where the DNA matches it firmly. Only part of the rows carry a size: once, few, many, or a class if the clone is expanded.

>TRBV5-6|-|-|TRBJ2-3
CASSAFDSTDTQYF
TGTGCCAGCAGCGCATTCGACAGCACAGATACGCAGTATTTT
>TRBV29-1|few|-|TRBJ2-2
CSVAGVGSGELFF
TGCAGCGTTGCAGGGGTGGGTTCCGGGGAGCTGTTTTTT
>TRBV20-1|-|-|TRBJ2-2
CSASTGMGPGELFF
TGCAGTGCTAGTACAGGGATGGGGCCCGGGGAGCTGTTTTTT
>TRBV12-3/TRBV12-4|-|-|TRBJ1-4
CASRRTATNEKLFF
TGTGCCAGCAGACGGACTGCAACTAATGAAAAACTGTTTTTT
>TRBV15|-|-|TRBJ2-5
CATSRDVGTTGTQYF
TGTGCCACCAGCAGAGATGTCGGGACGACGGGGACCCAGTACTTC
>TRBV6-1|-|-|TRBJ2-1
CASKVGQGYNEQFF
TGTGCCAGCAAGGTCGGTCAGGGGTACAATGAGCAGTTCTTC
>TRBV5-1|few|TRBD1|TRBJ2-1
CASSLEGGVLNEQFF
TGCGCCAGCAGCTTGGAAGGGGGCGTCTTGAATGAGCAGTTCTTC
>TRBV20-1|-|TRBD2|TRBJ2-3
CSATGLLSTDTQYF
TGCAGTGCTACGGGACTACTCAGCACAGATACGCAGTATTTT
>TRBV20-1|few|TRBD2|TRBJ2-1
CSASPELAGLIITYNEQFF
TGCAGTGCTAGCCCGGAACTAGCGGGCCTTATAATTACTTACAATGAGCAGTTCTTC
>TRBV5-5|few|-|TRBJ2-7
CASSVTGPHYEQYF
TGTGCCAGCAGCGTTACCGGGCCTCACTACGAGCAGTACTTC
>TRBV15|few|-|TRBJ2-3
CATSRGGRQGPRRTDTQYF
TGTGCCACCAGCAGAGGAGGCCGGCAGGGCCCTCGCCGGACAGATACGCAGTATTTT
>TRBV28|-|-|TRBJ2-7
CASSFIGGPPYEQYF
TGTGCCAGCAGTTTTATTGGGGGGCCTCCCTACGAGCAGTACTTC
>TRBV12-3/TRBV12-4|-|-|TRBJ1-1
CASQGGISNTEAFF
TGTGCCAGCCAAGGGGGGATCTCGAACACTGAAGCTTTCTTT
>TRBV11-2|few|TRBD2|TRBJ2-7
CASSFGSPGTTTYYEQYF
TGTGCCAGCAGCTTCGGATCACCTGGGACTACCACTTACTACGAGCAGTACTTC
>TRBV18|-|TRBD1|TRBJ2-1
CASSPQGALGEQFF
TGTGCCAGCTCACCGCAGGGGGCGCTGGGTGAGCAGTTCTTC
>TRBV27|few|-|TRBJ2-7
CASSETRGYEQYF
TGTGCCAGCAGTGAGACCAGGGGCTACGAGCAGTACTTC
>TRBV5-1|-|-|TRBJ2-1
CASSFLPGAGYNEQFF
TGCGCCAGCAGCTTTCTCCCAGGGGCGGGTTACAATGAGCAGTTCTTC
>TRBV5-1|-|-|TRBJ1-2
CASTPGQLKGSNYGYTF
TGCGCCAGCACCCCAGGACAGCTGAAGGGGTCTAACTATGGCTACACCTTC
>TRBV5-1|once|-|TRBJ2-2
CASSPGAGRVLTGELFF
TGCGCCAGCAGCCCGGGTGCCGGGCGAGTGCTTACCGGGGAGCTGTTTTTT
>TRBV10-3|-|-|TRBJ2-5
CAISETQQGTETQYF
TGTGCCATCAGTGAGACCCAACAGGGTACGGAGACCCAGTACTTC
>TRBV20-1|few|TRBD2|TRBJ2-3
CSATPGTSLPDTQYF
TGCAGTGCTACTCCCGGGACTAGTTTGCCAGATACGCAGTATTTT
>TRBV5-1|few|TRBD2|TRBJ2-1
CASSLIQRGGPNEQFF
TGCGCCAGCAGCTTGATTCAACGGGGGGGCCCGAATGAGCAGTTCTTC
>TRBV20-1|-|TRBD1|TRBJ2-2
CSARDLPGTGSGELFF
TGCAGTGCTAGAGACCTCCCGGGGACAGGGTCCGGGGAGCTGTTTTTT
>TRBV7-6|few|TRBD2|TRBJ2-3
CASSSRLAGASTDTQYF
TGTGCCAGCAGCTCCCGACTAGCGGGGGCTAGCACAGATACGCAGTATTTT
>TRBV27|few|-|TRBJ2-1
CASSHLGGAGNEQFF
TGTGCCAGCAGTCATCTTGGGGGGGCGGGAAATGAGCAGTTCTTC
>TRBV5-1|-|-|TRBJ2-5
CASSLWTVSYQETQYF
TGCGCCAGCAGCTTGTGGACGGTCTCGTACCAAGAGACCCAGTACTTC
>TRBV6-5|few|-|TRBJ2-3
CASSYDRRRGSTDTQYF
TGTGCCAGCAGTTACGACCGAAGGCGGGGATCCACAGATACGCAGTATTTT
>TRBV7-2|-|-|TRBJ1-3
CASSLVLSSGNTIYF
TGTGCCAGCAGCTTAGTTCTCTCCTCTGGAAACACCATATATTTT
>TRBV7-8|-|-|TRBJ2-3
CASSFSVTQYF
TGTGCCAGCAGCTTTAGCGTAACGCAGTATTTT
>TRBV5-1|few|-|TRBJ2-1
CASSFGNLYPYNEQFF
TGCGCCAGCAGCTTCGGAAACCTATACCCCTACAATGAGCAGTTCTTC
>TRBV20-1|few|-|TRBJ2-3
CSARVPAAGTDTQYF
TGCAGTGCTAGAGTCCCGGCCGCGGGGACAGATACGCAGTATTTT
>TRBV6-1|few|-|TRBJ2-3
CASSVSRLGSTDTQYF
TGTGCCAGCAGTGTTTCCCGGCTCGGTAGCACAGATACGCAGTATTTT
>TRBV30|-|TRBD2|TRBJ2-7
CAWSAQPGGEQYF
TGTGCCTGGAGTGCACAGCCGGGGGGTGAGCAGTACTTC
>TRBV20-1|-|TRBD2|TRBJ2-1
CSARDPSGGGRINNEQFF
TGCAGTGCTAGAGATCCTAGCGGGGGGGGGAGAATCAACAATGAGCAGTTCTTC
>TRBV29-1|few|-|TRBJ2-3
CSIGHAGTDTQYF
TGCAGCATAGGGCACGCCGGGACAGATACGCAGTATTTT
>TRBV25-1|-|TRBD1|TRBJ2-6
CASSDRTGTVGANVLTF
TGTGCCAGCAGTGACCGTACAGGGACAGTTGGGGCCAACGTCCTGACTTTC
>TRBV5-1|few|-|TRBJ2-2
CASSLPGGPNTGELFF
TGCGCCAGCAGCTTGCCTGGGGGCCCGAACACCGGGGAGCTGTTTTTT
>TRBV7-2|few|TRBD1|TRBJ2-3
CASSLRQTGNTDTQYF
TGTGCCAGCAGCTTAAGGCAGACAGGGAACACAGATACGCAGTATTTT
>TRBV7-9|-|TRBD1|TRBJ1-3
CASSRDRRPNTIYF
TGTGCCAGCAGCCGGGACAGGCGTCCCAACACCATATATTTT
>TRBV7-2|-|-|TRBJ2-7
CASNLRFGNEQYF
TGTGCCTCTAACCTGCGGTTTGGCAACGAGCAGTACTTC
>TRBV12-3/TRBV12-4|few|TRBD2|TRBJ2-3
CASSTGTSGVKDTQYF
TGTGCCAGCAGTACCGGGACTAGCGGGGTTAAGGATACGCAGTATTTT
>TRBV7-8|few|-|TRBJ1-5
CASSSSVVTHQPQHF
TGTGCCAGCAGCTCCTCGGTTGTGACCCACCAGCCCCAGCATTTT
>TRBV7-2|few|TRBD2|TRBJ2-7
CASSKGLANYEQYF
TGTGCCAGCAGCAAAGGACTAGCGAACTACGAGCAGTACTTC
>TRBV7-2|-|TRBD1|TRBJ1-5
CASSSPGQRKGAQHF
TGTGCCAGCAGTTCTCCGGGACAGAGAAAGGGGGCCCAGCATTTT
>TRBV28|-|-|TRBJ2-1
CASSSRLKYNEQFF
TGTGCCAGCAGTTCGAGATTAAAGTACAATGAGCAGTTCTTC
>TRBV12-3/TRBV12-4|-|-|TRBJ2-3
CASSFRGLGTDTQYF
TGTGCCAGCAGTTTCCGGGGGTTGGGCACAGATACGCAGTATTTT
>TRBV19|-|-|TRBJ2-3
CASNGGDTQYF
TGTGCCAGTAATGGAGGAGATACGCAGTATTTT
>TRBV5-1|many|TRBD1|TRBJ2-7
CASSLRTGTTYEQYF
TGCGCCAGCAGCTTGCGGACAGGGACCACCTACGAGCAGTACTTC